This T cell receptor beta chain was captured by sequencing in a study of blood T cell repertoires in COVID-19. Assay: immunoSEQ multiplex PCR; the TCRdb copy retains only in-frame clones and omits some. The sample holds 220,000 or so clones, roughly four fifths seen once. Germline CDR1 reads SGHRS; CDR2 reads YFSETQ. V lost 1 base and J 2 bases, leaving 4 bases between the germline ends. There are 13 residues in the CDR3. Participant-reported clinical history was the basis for cohort assignment. The source material was PBMCs or T cells enriched from blood (not recorded which). The chain is built from TRBV5-1 and TRBJ2-1; D unclear. The TCR comes from a woman between 40 and 55 years old with acute COVID-19. The CDR3 DNA is TGCGCCAGCAGCTTGACTGCCTACAATGAGCAGTTCTTC. It encodes CASSLTAYNEQFF.